This paragraph reports one TCR beta chain. Its antigen is not identified. This sample was included in a study of graft-versus-host responses after intestinal transplantation. Some clones are missing from TCRdb's copy, which holds only in-frame ones; the method was immunoSEQ multiplex PCR. The sample contains 9,600 or so clones, about 77% of which appear only once. Study-level results: Ileal or blood samples showed some GvH clones first, and such clones were also found in recipient marrow.

The CDR3 spans 15 residues. CDR1 is SGDLS, CDR2 YYNGEE, per germline. Intraepithelial and lamina propria lymphocytes were freed from processed graft tissue. The sample consisted of ileum tissue, taken about 430 days after intestinal transplantation. The chain couples TRBV9 to TRBJ2-5; 9 bases agree with TRBD2. TRBJ2-7 matches the DNA end more closely, so the J call is doubtful. This TCR was recovered from a human patient who received an intestinal transplant, so some T cells may come from the graft donor. CDR3 DNA: TGTGCCAGCAGCGCGGAGGGGACTAGCTACTACGAGCAGTACTTC. As protein: CASSAEGTSYYEQYF.